The 24 T cell receptor beta chains reported below all come from one sample, sequenced in a study of blood T cell repertoires in COVID-19. Assay: immunoSEQ multiplex PCR; the TCRdb copy retains only in-frame clones and omits some. Among approximately 300,000 clones listed, around 87% were seen once. The sample comprised PBMCs or T cells enriched from blood (not recorded which). These receptors came from a woman aged 30 to 39 who had recovered from COVID-19.

The chain recombines TRBV5-6 with TRBJ1-5, with a possible D match to TRBD1 (6 bases). This CDR3 region has 14 residues. Germline values: CDR1 SGHDT, CDR2 YYEEEE. Trimming removed 4 bases from V and 4 bases from J, with 12 bases in between. The CDR3 DNA reads as TGTGCCAGCAGCCTCGGACAGTTTAATCAGCCCCAGCATTTT. Residues: CASSLGQFNQPQHF.

The rearrangement joins TRBV15 to TRBJ2-2, with unresolved D. Germline V gene lookup returns CDR1 LNHNV and CDR2 YYDKDF (reference sequence). This CDR3 has 14 residues. V was shortened by 0 bases and J by 4 bases, with 6 bases between the two germline ends. The CDR3 DNA reads as TGTGCCACCAGCAGAGATTACAGCACCGGGGAGCTGTTTTTT. Its protein product is CATSRDYSTGELFF. Variable domain in full (rest from reference TRBV15 and TRBJ2-2): DAMVIQNPRYQVTQFGKPVTLSCSQTLNHNVMYWYQQKSSQAPKLLFHYYDKDFNNEADTPDNFQSRRPNTSFCFLDIRSPGLGDTAMYLCATSRDYSTGELFFGEGSRLTVL.

In its sample, this clone was seen once. This sequence joins TRBV20-1 and TRBJ2-1; D is uncertain. The V end lost 3 bases, the J end lost 4 bases, and 13 bases lay between the germline ends. Germline V gene lookup returns CDR1 DFQATT and CDR2 SNEGSKA (reference sequence). The CDR3 runs to 14 residues. The CDR3 coding sequence is TGCAGTGCTAGTGGTCTAGTTTCGTACAATGAGCAGTTCTTC. The encoded protein is CSASGLVSYNEQFF.

This chain connects TRBV12-3 or TRBV12-4 to TRBJ1-1, with D possibly being TRBD1 (6 bases). The V gene lost 9 bases and the J gene lost 6 bases, with 17 bases spanning the gap. The CDR3 loop spans 13 amino acids. Here the CDR3 DNA reads TGTGCCAGTAAGCCTGAGGGGGTCCCTGAAGCTTTCTTT. This translates into CASKPEGVPEAFF.

V gene TRBV7-2 combines with J gene TRBJ1-1; 9 positions agree with TRBD1. Germline V gene sequence: CDR1 SGHTA, CDR2 FQGNSA. The CDR3 consists of 14 residues. V gave up 7 bases and J gave up 4 bases; unmatched junction bases: 7. CDR3 bases: TGTGCCAGCAACGGACAGGGGCCGGGCACTGAAGCTTTCTTT. Protein: CASNGQGPGTEAFF.

There are a few counts of this clone. The chain uses TRBV29-1 and TRBJ1-1, with D possibly being TRBD1 (6 bases). Germline V CDR1 and CDR2: SQVTM, ANQGSEA. This CDR3 is built from 11 residues. The germline V and J ends were trimmed by 0 bases and 11 bases, with 10 bases remaining between them. CDR3 sequence reads: CSVEEKGGAFF. DNA of the CDR3: TGCAGCGTTGAAGAAAAGGGGGGGGCTTTCTTT.

The V call is TRBV3-1 (or the pseudogene TRBV3-2), the J call TRBJ2-6, with 11 bases that match TRBD1. Germline V gene sequence: CDR1 LGHDT, CDR2 YNNKEL (reference sequence). J lost 0 bases, V lost 4 bases, and 8 bases had no gene match. The CDR3 consists of 19 residues. The CDR3 loop reads CASSLLRGTGGSGANVLTF. For the CDR3, the DNA is TGTGCCAGCAGCCTCCTACGAGGGACAGGGGGCTCTGGGGCCAACGTCCTGACTTTC.

The DNA of the CDR3 is TGTGCCAGCAGCTCCCCCATTTCAGTAGGGGGCTATGGCTACACCTTC. Its protein is CASSSPISVGGYGYTF. The chain carries TRBV11-2 and TRBJ1-2; perhaps TRBD1 as D (6 bases). From germline, CDR1 is SGHAT and CDR2 FQNNGV. The CDR3 consists of 16 residues. V lost 4 bases to trimming and J lost 4 bases, with 19 bases between them.

In its sample, this clone was seen once. The rearrangement joins TRBV6-2 or TRBV6-3 to TRBJ1-1; TRBD1 agrees at 8 bases. Germline V gene data show CDR1 as MNHEY and CDR2 as SVGEGT. After removal of 6 bases from V and 9 bases from J, the junction contained 12 bases not matched to a gene. This CDR3 contains 14 residues. CDR3 nucleotides: TGTGCCAGCAGCGCTCAGGGGGCGTTGGTTCAAGCTTTCTTT. As protein: CASSAQGALVQAFF.

The gene calls are TRBV19 and TRBJ2-7; D unclear. V lost 3 bases, J lost 3 bases, and 21 bases lay in between. The CDR3 has 17 amino acids. The V gene's germline CDR1 is LNHDA and CDR2 SQIVND (reference sequence). CDR3 protein: CASSIFGPSVGHYEQYF. CDR3 bases: TGTGCCAGTAGTATTTTCGGCCCCTCGGTGGGCCACTACGAGCAGTACTTC.

The CDR3 spells CASSRRGYNEQFF. The CDR3 coding sequence is TGTGCCAGCAGCCGGAGAGGGTATAATGAGCAGTTCTTC. The chain combines TRBV3-1 (or the pseudogene TRBV3-2) with TRBJ2-1, with TRBD2 as a possible D gene (5 bases). Germline CDR1 reads LGHDT; CDR2 reads YNNKEL (reference sequence). The germline V and J ends were trimmed by 4 bases and 7 bases, with 11 bases remaining between them. This CDR3 has 13 amino acids.

The V and J genes are TRBV18 and TRBJ2-2; 9 bases line up with TRBD1. The CDR3 contains 16 residues. After removal of 5 bases from V and 3 bases from J, the junction contained 7 bases not matched to a gene. CDR1 and CDR2 from the germline V gene are KGHSH and LQKENI. The CDR3 DNA is TGTGCCAGCTCATCCACAGGGGGCGCCGACACCGGGGAGCTGTTTTTT. Translation gives CASSSTGGADTGELFF.

The chain is built from TRBV14 and TRBJ2-7, with D possibly being TRBD2 (6 bases). This CDR3 spans 15 amino acids. The V end was cut by 0 bases, the J end by 0 bases, with 9 bases between. Germline CDR1 and CDR2: SGHDN and FVKESK. The CDR3 region has the DNA TGTGCCAGCAGCCAAGAGGCGGGGTACTCCTACGAGCAGTACTTC. Translating it yields CASSQEAGYSYEQYF.

The chain joins TRBV13 to TRBJ1-2, with D possibly matching TRBD1 (6 bases). Trimming left V 4 bases short and J 4 bases short, with 16 bases between. This CDR3 contains 15 residues. CDR1 PRHDT and CDR2 FYEKMQ come from the germline V gene (reference sequence). CDR3 coding DNA: TGTGCCAGCAGCTCACAGGGAAGACTAAGCTATGGCTACACCTTC. Its protein product is CASSSQGRLSYGYTF.

The rearrangement links TRBV10-3 to TRBJ1-4; no firm D call. The CDR3 totals 13 residues. Germline V lookup: CDR1 ENHRY, CDR2 SYGVKD. Deletions cut 0 bases from V and 8 bases from J, with 7 bases between. CDR3 amino acids: CAISESVVEKLFF. In DNA form, the CDR3 reads TGTGCCATCAGTGAGTCGGTAGTCGAAAAACTGTTTTTT.

V usage is TRBV2 and J usage is TRBJ1-1; 8 nucleotides agree with TRBD1. The CDR3 has 15 amino acids. Germline V gene lookup returns CDR1 SNHLY and CDR2 FYNNEI. The ends lost 9 bases at V and 0 bases at J; junction bases unmatched: 9. Here the CDR3 DNA reads TGTGCCAGTTACCCCAGGGGGCTCATGAACACTGAAGCTTTCTTT. Protein product: CASYPRGLMNTEAFF.

The rearrangement uses TRBV9 and TRBJ2-1; 8 positions agree with TRBD2. Unmatched junction bases numbered 8, after V lost 7 bases and J lost 2 bases. Germline loops: CDR1 SGDLS, CDR2 YYNGEE. The length of the CDR3 is 15 residues. The CDR3 sequence: CASSPGGGTYNEQFF. CDR3 coding DNA: TGTGCCAGCTCCCCCGGGGGGGGTACCTACAATGAGCAGTTCTTC.

V and J are TRBV30 and TRBJ1-4; TRBD1 might be the D (5 bases). Trimming removed 0 bases at V and 14 bases at J, with 19 bases between. From germline, CDR1 is GTSNPN and CDR2 SVGIG (reference sequence). This CDR3 has 14 amino acids. CDR3 sequence reads: CAWSVPWAGIGLFF. The DNA of the CDR3 is TGTGCCTGGAGTGTACCTTGGGCAGGGATTGGCCTGTTTTTT.

The V gene is TRBV10-3, the J gene TRBJ1-2, with 10 bases matching TRBD1. The CDR3 is 14 residues long. The junction had 6 bases not matched to a gene; V was cut back by 11 bases and J by 0 bases. Germline CDR1 ENHRY, CDR2 SYGVKD. For the CDR3, the DNA is TGTGCCTCGGGGGGGACAGGGGCTAACTATGGCTACACCTTC. Translation: CASGGTGANYGYTF.

The genes are TRBV2 and TRBJ1-5; TRBD1 is a possible D gene (6 bases). V lost 4 bases and J 3 bases, leaving 10 bases between the germline ends. The CDR3 spans 14 residues. Germline V gene lookup returns CDR1 SNHLY and CDR2 FYNNEI. In nucleotides, the CDR3 is TGTGCCAGCAGTGCCAGGGGACCCAATCAGCCCCAGCATTTT. Encoded protein: CASSARGPNQPQHF.

V is TRBV9 and J is TRBJ2-7; 8 nucleotides agree with TRBD2. Germline V lookup: CDR1 SGDLS, CDR2 YYNGEE. This CDR3 is built from 14 residues. V was clipped by 4 bases and J by 3 bases; unmatched bases: 6. In DNA form, the CDR3 reads TGTGCCAGCAGCTCGGCGGGGGGCAACTACGAGCAGTACTTC. Protein sequence: CASSSAGGNYEQYF. Filled out from reference TRBV9 and TRBJ2-7, the complete variable domain reads DSGVTQTPKHLITATGQRVTLRCSPRSGDLSVYWYQQSLDQGLQFLIQYYNGEERAKGNILERFSAQQFPDLHSELNLSSLELGDSALYFCASSSAGGNYEQYFGPGTRLTVT.

The chain is built from TRBV7-9 and TRBJ2-2, with D maybe TRBD1 (6 bases). V lost 11 bases and J 0 bases, leaving 13 bases between the germline ends. The germline V gene has CDR1 SEHNR and CDR2 FQNEAQ (reference sequence). The CDR3 contains 14 residues. The CDR3 nucleotides read TGTGCCGTTCCGGGACATTCGAACACCGGGGAGCTGTTTTTT. Amino acids: CAVPGHSNTGELFF. Complete variable domain (other parts from reference TRBV7-9 and TRBJ2-2): DTGVSQNPRHKITKRGQNVTFRCDPISEHNRLYWYRQTLGQGPEFLTYFQNEAQLEKSRLLSDRFSAERPKGSFSTLEIQRTEQGDSAMYLCAVPGHSNTGELFFGEGSRLTVL.

This clone was counted a single time. The CDR3 nucleotides are TGTGCCAGCAGCTCCCGTGGAGGTACGGATACGCAGTATTTT. This codes for CASSSRGGTDTQYF. The chain couples TRBV3-1 (or the pseudogene TRBV3-2) to TRBJ2-3; D perhaps matches TRBD2 (5 bases). CDR1 is LGHDT, CDR2 YNNKEL, per germline (reference sequence). Trimming pared 5 bases from V and 6 bases from J, leaving 15 bases between. The CDR3 is 14 amino acids.

CDR3 nucleotides: TGTGCCAGCAGCCCAGGGATGGGGAATCAGCCCCAGCATTTT. It translates to CASSPGMGNQPQHF. The chain links TRBV11-2 to TRBJ1-5, with D possibly being TRBD1 (5 bases). V was pared by 5 bases and J by 4 bases, with 12 bases between. Germline CDR1 is SGHAT and CDR2 is FQNNGV. The CDR3 has 14 amino acids.